This paragraph reports one T cell receptor (beta chain). The data were obtained in a study of shared clonotypes between healthy human individuals. Assay: immunoSEQ multiplex PCR; the TCRdb copy retains only in-frame clones and omits some. The repertoire includes under 2,500,000 clones, nearly 97% of them detected once, and roughly 0.13% sits in the top ten. This clonotype was sampled from a man aged 18 to 30 in good health. Sequencing used naive CD4+ T cells sorted from blood. Subset noted: CD45RA+ positively selected.

The CDR3 DNA reads TGTGCCAGCAGCTCGGAAAGTCAGGGGGGATCCTACGAGCAGTACTTC. This codes for CASSSESQGGSYEQYF. The V gene is TRBV7-6, the J gene TRBJ2-7, with D perhaps matching TRBD1 (7 bases). Germline assignment: CDR1 SGHVS and CDR2 FNYEAQ. V lost 4 bases and J 1 base, leaving 17 bases between the germline ends. The CDR3 contains 16 residues.